What follows is one T cell receptor beta chain and its context. The sample belongs to a study of PD-1 blockade in classical Hodgkin lymphoma. Noted time point: cycle 4 day 1 (C4D1), after five to seven weeks of nivolumab. Every one of the patients relapsed after autologous stem cell transplantation (brentuximab vedotin exposure was variable). Germline-derived CDR1 and CDR2 are SEHNR and FQNEAQ (reference sequence). The CDR3 sequence is 17 residues long. V lost 5 bases to trimming and J lost 0 bases; unmatched junction nucleotides: 6. The protocol was immunoSEQ multiplex PCR, while the TCRdb copy is restricted to in-frame clones and leaves out a portion. Of around 57,000 clones in the sample, roughly nine tenths were seen once.

This chain links TRBV7-9 with TRBJ2-7, with 14 positions matching TRBD2. The receptor was isolated from a human donor with classical Hodgkin lymphoma. The source was peripheral blood mononuclear cells (PBMCs), collected before the fourth cycle of nivolumab. The CDR3 DNA reads as TGTGCCAGCAGCCTCGGACTAGCGGGGGGCCTCTCCTACGAGCAGTACTTC. Its protein product is CASSLGLAGGLSYEQYF. Full variable domain (missing parts from reference TRBV7-9 and TRBJ2-7): DTGVSQNPRHKITKRGQNVTFRCDPISEHNRLYWYRQTLGQGPEFLTYFQNEAQLEKSRLLSDRFSAERPKGSFSTLEIQRTEQGDSAMYLCASSLGLAGGLSYEQYFGPGTRLTVT.